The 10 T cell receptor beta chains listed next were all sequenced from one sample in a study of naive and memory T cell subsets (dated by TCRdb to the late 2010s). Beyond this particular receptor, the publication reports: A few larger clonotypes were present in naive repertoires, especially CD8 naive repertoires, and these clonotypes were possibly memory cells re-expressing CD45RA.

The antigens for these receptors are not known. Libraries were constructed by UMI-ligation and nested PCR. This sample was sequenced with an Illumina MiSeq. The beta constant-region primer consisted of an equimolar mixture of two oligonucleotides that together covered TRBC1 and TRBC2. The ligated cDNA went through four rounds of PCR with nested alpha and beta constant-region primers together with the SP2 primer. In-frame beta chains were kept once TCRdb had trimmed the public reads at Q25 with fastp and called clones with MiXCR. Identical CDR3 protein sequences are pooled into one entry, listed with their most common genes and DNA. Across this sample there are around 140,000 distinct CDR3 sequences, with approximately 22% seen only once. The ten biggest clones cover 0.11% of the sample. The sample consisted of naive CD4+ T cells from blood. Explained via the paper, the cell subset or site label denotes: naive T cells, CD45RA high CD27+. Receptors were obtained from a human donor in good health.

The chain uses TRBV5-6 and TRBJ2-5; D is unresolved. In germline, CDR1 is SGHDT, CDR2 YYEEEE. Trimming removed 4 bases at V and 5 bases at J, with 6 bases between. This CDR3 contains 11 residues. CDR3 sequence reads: CASSASETQYF. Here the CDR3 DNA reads TGTGCCAGCAGCGCGTCGGAGACCCAGTACTTC.

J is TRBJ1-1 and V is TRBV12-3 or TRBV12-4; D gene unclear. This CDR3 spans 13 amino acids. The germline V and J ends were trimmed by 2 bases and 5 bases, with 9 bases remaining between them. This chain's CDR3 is CASSLFSDTEAFF. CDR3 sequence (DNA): TGTGCCAGCAGTTTATTCTCGGATACTGAAGCTTTCTTT.

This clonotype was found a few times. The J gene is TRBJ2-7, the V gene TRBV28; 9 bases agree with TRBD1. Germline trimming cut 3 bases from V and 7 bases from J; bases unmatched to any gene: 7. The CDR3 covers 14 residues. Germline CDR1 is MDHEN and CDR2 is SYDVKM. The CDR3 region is CASSLTGGTVEQYF. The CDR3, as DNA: TGTGCCAGCAGTTTGACAGGGGGAACTGTAGAGCAGTACTTC.

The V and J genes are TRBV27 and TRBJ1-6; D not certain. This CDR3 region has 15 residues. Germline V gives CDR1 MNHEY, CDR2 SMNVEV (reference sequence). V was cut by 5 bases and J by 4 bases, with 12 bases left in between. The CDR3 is CASSKLQGYNSPLHF. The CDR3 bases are TGTGCCAGCAGTAAACTCCAAGGGTATAATTCACCCCTCCACTTT.

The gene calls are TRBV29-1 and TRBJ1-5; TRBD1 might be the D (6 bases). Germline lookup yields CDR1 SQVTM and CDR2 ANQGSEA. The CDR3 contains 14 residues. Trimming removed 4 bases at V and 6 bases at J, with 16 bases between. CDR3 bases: TGCAGCGTTGTGTTAGGGGGGAAAAGTCAGCCCCAGCATTTT. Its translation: CSVVLGGKSQPQHF.

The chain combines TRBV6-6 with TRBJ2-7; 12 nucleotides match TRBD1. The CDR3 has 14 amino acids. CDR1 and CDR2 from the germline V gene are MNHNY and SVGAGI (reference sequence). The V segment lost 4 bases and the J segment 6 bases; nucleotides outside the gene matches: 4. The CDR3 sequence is CASSSGTGGAEQYF. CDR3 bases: TGTGCCAGCAGTTCCGGGACAGGGGGCGCCGAGCAGTACTTC.

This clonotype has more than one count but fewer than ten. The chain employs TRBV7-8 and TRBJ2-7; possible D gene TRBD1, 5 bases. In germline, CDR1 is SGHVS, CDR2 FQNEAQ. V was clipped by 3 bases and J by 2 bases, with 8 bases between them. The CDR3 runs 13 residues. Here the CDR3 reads CASSFLGAYEQYF. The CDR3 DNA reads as TGTGCCAGCAGCTTTCTAGGGGCCTACGAGCAGTACTTC.

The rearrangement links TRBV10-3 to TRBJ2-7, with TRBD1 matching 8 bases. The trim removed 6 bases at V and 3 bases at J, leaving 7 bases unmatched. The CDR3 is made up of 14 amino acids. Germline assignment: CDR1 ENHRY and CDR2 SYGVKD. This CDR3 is CAIRGDRGHYEQYF. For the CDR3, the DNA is TGTGCCATCAGGGGCGACAGGGGCCACTACGAGCAGTACTTC.

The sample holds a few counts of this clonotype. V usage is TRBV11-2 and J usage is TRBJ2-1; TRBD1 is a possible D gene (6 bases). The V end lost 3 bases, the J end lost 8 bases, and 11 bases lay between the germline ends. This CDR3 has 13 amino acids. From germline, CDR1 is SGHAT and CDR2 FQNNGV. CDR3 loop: CASSFPHRDEQFF. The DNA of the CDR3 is TGTGCCAGCAGCTTCCCTCACAGGGATGAGCAGTTCTTC.

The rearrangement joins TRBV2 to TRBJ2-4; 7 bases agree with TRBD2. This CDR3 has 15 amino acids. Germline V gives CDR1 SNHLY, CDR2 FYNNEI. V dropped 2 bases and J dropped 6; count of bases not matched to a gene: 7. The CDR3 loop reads CASSEWEGMLNIQYF. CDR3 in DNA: TGTGCCAGCAGTGAATGGGAGGGAATGCTAAACATTCAGTACTTC.